This T cell receptor beta chain originates from a study of metastatic and nonmetastatic thyroid tumors. A word on this clone: The junction shows a germline mismatch at one end, possibly a read error.

Through MiXCR, TCRdb re-clonotyped the PCR reads. Here the sample spans about 10,000 clones, about 28% being singletons. Every patient was untreated before thyroid surgery. The CDR3 has 12 amino acids. Germline V gene lookup returns CDR1 DFQATT and CDR2 SNEGSKA (reference sequence). The V call is TRBV20-1, the J call TRBJ2-7; D ambiguous. The sample was tumor tissue. This receptor was identified in a female donor with papillary thyroid cancer or a benign thyroid nodule (not recorded which). Some clones in this sample may be carry-over from other donors' samples. The CDR3 DNA follows: TGCAGTGCTGGAGATGTCCGCTCCGAGCAGTACTTC. Translated: CSAGDVRSEQYF.